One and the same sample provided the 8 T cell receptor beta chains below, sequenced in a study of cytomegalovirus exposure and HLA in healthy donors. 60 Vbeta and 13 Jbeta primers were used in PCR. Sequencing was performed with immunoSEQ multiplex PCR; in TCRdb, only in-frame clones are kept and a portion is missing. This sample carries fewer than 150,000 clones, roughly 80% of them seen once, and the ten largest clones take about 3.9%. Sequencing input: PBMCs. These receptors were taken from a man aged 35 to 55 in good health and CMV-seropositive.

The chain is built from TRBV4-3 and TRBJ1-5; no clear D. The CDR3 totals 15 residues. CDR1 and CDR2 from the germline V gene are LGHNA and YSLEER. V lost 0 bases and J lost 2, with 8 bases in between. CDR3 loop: CASSQEADGNQPQHF. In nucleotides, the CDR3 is TGCGCCAGCAGCCAAGAGGCCGATGGCAATCAGCCCCAGCATTTT.

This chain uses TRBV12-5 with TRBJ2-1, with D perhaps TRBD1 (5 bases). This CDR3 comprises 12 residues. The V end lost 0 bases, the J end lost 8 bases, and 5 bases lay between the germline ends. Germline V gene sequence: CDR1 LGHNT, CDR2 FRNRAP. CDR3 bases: TGTGCTAGTGGTTTGGTAGGGGATGAGCAGTTCTTC. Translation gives CASGLVGDEQFF.

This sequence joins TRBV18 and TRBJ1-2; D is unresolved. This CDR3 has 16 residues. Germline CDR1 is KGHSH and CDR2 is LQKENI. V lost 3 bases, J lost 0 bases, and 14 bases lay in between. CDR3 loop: CASSPPGNLANYGYTF. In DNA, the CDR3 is TGTGCCAGCTCACCCCCCGGAAACCTAGCTAACTATGGCTACACCTTC.

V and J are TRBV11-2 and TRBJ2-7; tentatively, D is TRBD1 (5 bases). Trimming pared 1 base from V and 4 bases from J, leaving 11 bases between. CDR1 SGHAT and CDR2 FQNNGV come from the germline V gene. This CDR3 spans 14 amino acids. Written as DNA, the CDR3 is TGTGCCAGCAGCTTAGGATGGCAGGGATACGAGCAGTACTTC. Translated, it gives CASSLGWQGYEQYF. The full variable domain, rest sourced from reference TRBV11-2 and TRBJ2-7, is EAGVAQSPRYKIIEKRQSVAFWCNPISGHATLYWYQQILGQGPKLLIQFQNNGVVDDSQLPKDRFSAERLKGVDSTLKIQPAKLEDSAVYLCASSLGWQGYEQYFGPGTRLTVT.

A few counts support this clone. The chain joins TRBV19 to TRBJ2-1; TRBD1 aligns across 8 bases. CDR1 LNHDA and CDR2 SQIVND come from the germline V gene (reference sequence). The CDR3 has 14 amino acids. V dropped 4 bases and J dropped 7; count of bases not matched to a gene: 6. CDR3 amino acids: CASSTTGGRNEQFF. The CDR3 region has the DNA TGTGCCAGTAGTACCACAGGGGGAAGGAATGAGCAGTTCTTC.

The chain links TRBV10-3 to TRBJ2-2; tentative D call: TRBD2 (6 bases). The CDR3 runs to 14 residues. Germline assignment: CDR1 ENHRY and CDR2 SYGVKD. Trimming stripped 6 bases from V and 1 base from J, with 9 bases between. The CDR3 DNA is TGTGCCATCAGGATGGGGGGGAACACCGGGGAGCTGTTTTTT. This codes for CAIRMGGNTGELFF.

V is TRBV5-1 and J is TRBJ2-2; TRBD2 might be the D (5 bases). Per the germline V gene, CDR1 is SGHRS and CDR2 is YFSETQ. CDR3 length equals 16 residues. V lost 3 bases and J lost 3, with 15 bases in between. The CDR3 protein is CASSSLPSHDTGELFF. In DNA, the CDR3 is TGCGCCAGCAGCTCCCTACCTAGCCATGACACCGGGGAGCTGTTTTTT.

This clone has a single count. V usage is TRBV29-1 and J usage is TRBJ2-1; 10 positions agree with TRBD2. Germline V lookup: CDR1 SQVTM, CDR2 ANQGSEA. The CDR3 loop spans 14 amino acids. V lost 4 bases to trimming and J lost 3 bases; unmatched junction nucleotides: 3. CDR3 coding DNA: TGCAGCGTTGTTGGACTAGCGGTCTACAATGAGCAGTTCTTC. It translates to CSVVGLAVYNEQFF.